A selection of T cell receptor beta chains follows, all from one sample in a study of T cells in Graves' hyperthyroidism and ophthalmopathy. TCRdb itself ran the multiplex PCR reads through MiXCR, one entry per CDR3 protein. The sample lists about 330,000 distinct CDR3 sequences, roughly 13% occurring once. Sequencing was done on a sample of blood. All receptors derive from a woman aged 40 to 50 with Graves' ophthalmopathy. Both conserved end residues are part of each CDR3. A D gene is named only where the DNA matches it firmly. Expanded clones are given a class, and other clones once, few, many or no size at all.

d_call	v_call	j_call	clone_size	cdr3_nt	cdr3_aa
NA	TRBV14	TRBJ2-1	many	TGTGCCAGCAGCTACCTAGGGCAGTACAATGAGCAGTTCTTC	CASSYLGQYNEQFF
NA	TRBV6-1	TRBJ2-5	NA	TGTGCCAGCAGTGAGCGGGACTTGTTAAACTTC	CASSERDLLNF
NA	TRBV6-5	TRBJ2-3	NA	TGTGCCAGCAGCTTAGGGGGGGGGCTCACAGATACGCAGTATTTT	CASSLGGGLTDTQYF
NA	TRBV4-1	TRBJ1-5	NA	TGCGCCAGCCAACCAGGAGTTGGAGAGCCCCAGCATTTT	CASQPGVGEPQHF
TRBD1	TRBV5-1	TRBJ1-1	many	TGCGCCAGCAGGACCGGGACAGGGGGTCCTGAAGCTTTCTTT	CASRTGTGGPEAFF
TRBD1	TRBV12-3/TRBV12-4	TRBJ1-1	many	TGTGCCAGCAGATCCGGGACAGGTCCTCTGGGAGCTTTCTTT	CASRSGTGPLGAFF
NA	TRBV2	TRBJ1-1	many	TGTGCCAGCGGGAGGGATGTGAACACTGAAGCTTTCTTT	CASGRDVNTEAFF
NA	TRBV19	TRBJ1-1	few	TGTGCCAGTAGGATTGGGGGCACTGAAGCTTTCTTT	CASRIGGTEAFF
TRBD1	TRBV12-3/TRBV12-4	TRBJ1-5	many	TGTGCCAGCACCACGATGGGGACAGGACCCCGAGGAGGTGGTAGCAATCAGCCCCAGCATTTT	CASTTMGTGPRGGGSNQPQHF
NA	TRBV11-2	TRBJ1-1	NA	TGTGCCAGCAGCTTAGGGAGGGGGGGAAGATTAACTTTCAGGGGCACTGAAGCTTTCTTT	CASSLGRGGRLTFRGTEAFF
NA	TRBV11-1	TRBJ2-7	few	TGTGCCAGCAGCCAAGGTGGATCCTACGAGCAGTACTTC	CASSQGGSYEQYF
TRBD2	TRBV30	TRBJ2-7	few	TGTGCCTGGAGTGCCGGGGGGGGCTCCTACGAGCAGTACTTC	CAWSAGGGSYEQYF